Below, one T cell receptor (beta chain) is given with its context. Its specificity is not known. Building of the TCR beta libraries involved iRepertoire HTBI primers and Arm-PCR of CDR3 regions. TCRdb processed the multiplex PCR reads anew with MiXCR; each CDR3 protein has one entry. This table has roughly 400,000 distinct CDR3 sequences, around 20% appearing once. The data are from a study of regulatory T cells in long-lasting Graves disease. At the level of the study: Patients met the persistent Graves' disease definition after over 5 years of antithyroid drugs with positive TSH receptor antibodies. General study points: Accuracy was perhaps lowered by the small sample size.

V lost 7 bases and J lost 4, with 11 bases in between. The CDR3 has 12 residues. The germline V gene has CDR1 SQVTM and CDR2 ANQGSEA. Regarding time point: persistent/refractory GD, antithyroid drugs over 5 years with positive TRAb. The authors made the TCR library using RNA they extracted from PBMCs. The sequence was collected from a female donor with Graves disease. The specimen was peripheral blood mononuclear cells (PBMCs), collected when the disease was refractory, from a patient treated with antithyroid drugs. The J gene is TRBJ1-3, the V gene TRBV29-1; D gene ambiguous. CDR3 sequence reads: CSATDFGNTIYF. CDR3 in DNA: TGCAGCGCCACAGATTTCGGAAACACCATATATTTT.